This is a list of T cell receptor beta chains from one sample in a study of T cells in narcolepsy. Only in-frame clones appear in the TCRdb table, and some are missing; sequencing was by immunoSEQ multiplex PCR. The table has about 34,000 clones, more than 75% seen once. Sequenced material: CD45RA- memory CD4+ T cells from PBMCs. These receptors all stem from a human donor with narcolepsy. Both conserved end residues are part of each CDR3. Each record gives: J gene, V gene, D gene, clone size, CDR3 protein, CDR3 DNA. A D gene is named only where the DNA matches it firmly. Clone size is stated in some rows and not others, as once, few, many or a class when expanded.

TRBJ1-1 TRBV25-1 . . CASSGTKNTEAFF TGTGCCAGCAGCGGGACCAAAAACACTGAAGCTTTCTTT
TRBJ2-7 TRBV28 TRBD2 . CASRRLAASYEQYF TGTGCCAGCAGACGACTAGCGGCCTCCTACGAGCAGTACTTC
TRBJ1-3 TRBV2 . . CASSSTGFGNTIYF TGTGCCAGCAGTTCCACAGGGTTTGGAAACACCATATATTTT
TRBJ1-3 TRBV11-2 . . CASSLRQQSSGNTIYF TGTGCCAGCAGCCTGAGACAGCAGAGCTCTGGAAACACCATATATTTT
TRBJ1-1 TRBV5-1 . . CASSLGGNTEAFF TGCGCCAGCAGCTTGGGGGGGAACACTGAAGCTTTCTTT
TRBJ2-7 TRBV19 . . CASSNTYEQYF TGTGCCAGTAGTAACACCTACGAGCAGTACTTC
TRBJ2-1 TRBV7-8 . . CASSLLGGSGYNEQFF TGTGCCAGCAGCTTACTTGGGGGCTCGGGCTACAATGAGCAGTTCTTC
TRBJ1-6 TRBV5-1 TRBD1 . CASSAGTGEGNSPLHF TGCGCCAGCAGTGCCGGGACAGGGGAGGGTAATTCACCCCTCCACTTT
TRBJ2-1 TRBV2 . . CASDLDGVYNEQFF TGTGCCAGCGACCTGGATGGGGTGTACAATGAGCAGTTCTTC
TRBJ1-5 TRBV30 . few CAWSVMGKQPQHF TGTGCCTGGAGTGTAATGGGGAAACAGCCCCAGCATTTT
TRBJ2-1 TRBV6-6 . . CASSYGGGREQFF TGTGCCAGCAGTTACGGAGGGGGCAGAGAGCAGTTCTTC
TRBJ1-1 TRBV5-1 . . CASSLTGQTALRTEAFF TGCGCCAGCAGCTTGACGGGCCAGACGGCTCTTCGAACTGAAGCTTTCTTT
TRBJ2-2 TRBV29-1 . . CSVNEGGTGELFF TGCAGCGTTAATGAGGGGGGCACCGGGGAGCTGTTTTTT
TRBJ1-2 TRBV7-9 . . CASSLEHLYGYTF TGTGCCAGCAGCTTAGAGCACCTTTATGGCTACACCTTC
TRBJ2-1 TRBV11-1 . . CASSLTPNEQFF TGTGCCAGCAGCTTAACACCCAATGAGCAGTTCTTC
TRBJ1-1 TRBV4-1 . . CASSQGQLNTEAFF TGCGCCAGCAGCCAAGGACAGCTTAACACTGAAGCTTTCTTT
TRBJ2-7 TRBV7-9 . . CASSPPVRFGYEQYF TGTGCCAGCAGCCCCCCAGTCCGCTTCGGCTACGAGCAGTACTTC
TRBJ1-2 TRBV7-2 TRBD1 . CASSRGQADGYTF TGTGCCAGCAGCCGAGGACAGGCCGATGGCTACACCTTC
TRBJ1-2 TRBV13 . . CASSPTSLRVRYGYTF TGTGCCAGCAGCCCAACCTCCCTTCGGGTTCGCTATGGCTACACCTTC
TRBJ2-5 TRBV28 . . CASKGGRAYRETQYF TGTGCCAGCAAAGGTGGCAGGGCGTATCGGGAGACCCAGTACTTC
TRBJ1-2 TRBV2 TRBD1 . CASRADRGSVYGYTF TGTGCCAGCAGGGCAGACAGGGGGTCTGTCTATGGCTACACCTTC
TRBJ2-1 TRBV7-2 . . CASSPVWSEYNEQFF TGTGCCAGCAGTCCGGTTTGGTCAGAGTACAATGAGCAGTTCTTC